These 17 T cell receptor beta chains were all obtained from the same sample, sequenced in a study of blood T cells in healthy people across ages. A second PCR of roughly 7 to 11 cycles used a sample-barcoded 5' primer and a J-beta primer mix. TCRdb called the 5' RACE reads again in MiXCR, with one record for every CDR3 protein. The sample has about 830,000 distinct CDR3 sequences, less than 80% seen once. The sample consisted of blood. The receptors here all came from a man aged 30-40 years in good health.

The sample holds a few counts of this clonotype. This chain links TRBV12-3 or TRBV12-4 with TRBJ2-2; no definite D call. The CDR3 covers 14 residues. The V end was cut by 5 bases, the J end by 1 base, with 8 bases between. CDR3 coding DNA: TGTGCCAGCAGTGAACGGTTGAACACCGGGGAGCTGTTTTTT. It specifies CASSERLNTGELFF.

The chain is built from TRBV4-1 and TRBJ2-5; tentative D call: TRBD2 (6 bases). The CDR3 sequence is 16 residues long. Trimming took off 4 bases at V and 11 bases at J, with 26 bases between the two ends. Germline V gene lookup returns CDR1 MGHRA and CDR2 YSYEKL. CDR3 region: CASSLGLKSSYNEQYF. Here the CDR3 DNA reads TGCGCCAGCAGCCTGGGACTCAAAAGCTCCTACAATGAGCAGTACTTC.

The chain is built from TRBV12-3 or TRBV12-4 and TRBJ2-1, with 8 nucleotides matching TRBD2. The CDR3 length is 15 residues. J was trimmed by 1 base and V by 8 bases; bases with no gene match: 7. CDR3 DNA: TGTGCCAGCGGACCCGGGAGGGGATCCTACAATGAGCAGTTCTTC. Protein product: CASGPGRGSYNEQFF.

The chain uses TRBV9 and TRBJ1-2, with no clear D. Germline CDR1 and CDR2: SGDLS and YYNGEE. The CDR3 spans 13 residues. Trimming left V 0 bases short and J 4 bases short, with 7 bases between. In DNA, the CDR3 is TGTGCCAGCAGCGTAGTAGCATCCTATGGCTACACCTTC. Its protein product is CASSVVASYGYTF.

This chain joins TRBV6-5 and TRBJ2-7; 12 nucleotides align to TRBD1. This CDR3 region has 15 residues. After removal of 6 bases from V and 3 bases from J, the junction contained 6 bases not matched to a gene. From germline, CDR1 is MNHEY and CDR2 SVGAGI. This chain's CDR3 is CASRNRDRGRYEQYF. CDR3 DNA: TGTGCCAGCAGGAACCGGGACAGGGGGCGCTACGAGCAGTACTTC.

This clonotype turned up a few times. CDR3 bases: TGTGCCAGCAGCCCACCCCAATTGGATGAGCAGTTCTTC. This encodes CASSPPQLDEQFF. This sequence joins TRBV12-3 or TRBV12-4 and TRBJ2-1; D uncertain. The CDR3 is 13 residues long. V gave up 6 bases and J gave up 8 bases, with 14 bases separating them.

V and J are TRBV5-1 and TRBJ1-6; D is unresolved. Between the trimmed V and J ends, which lost 4 bases and 8 bases, there was a span of 13 bases. Looked up from germline, CDR1 is SGHRS and CDR2 is YFSETQ. This CDR3 spans 14 amino acids. The CDR3 bases are TGCGCCAGCAGCCCCCGAGGACCCGATTCACCCCTCCACTTT. It translates to CASSPRGPDSPLHF. Together with reference TRBV5-1 and TRBJ1-6, the CDR3 gives the full variable domain: KAGVTQTPRYLIKTRGQQVTLSCSPISGHRSVSWYQQTPGQGLQFLFEYFSETQRNKGNFPGRFSGRQFSNSRSEMNVSTLELGDSALYLCASSPRGPDSPLHFGNGTRLTVT.

This rearrangement joins TRBV27 to TRBJ2-3; 7 bases fit TRBD1. CDR3 length: 15 amino acids. Germline assignment: CDR1 MNHEY and CDR2 SMNVEV (reference sequence). J was trimmed by 1 base and V by 7 bases; bases with no gene match: 8. CDR3 sequence: CASTRRQGGTDTQYF. The CDR3 coding sequence is TGTGCCAGCACCCGGCGACAGGGCGGCACAGATACGCAGTATTTT.

V is TRBV3-1 and J is TRBJ2-3; 8 bases line up with TRBD2. CDR3 size: 15 residues. V shed 4 bases and J 2 bases; nucleotides not matched to a gene: 5. Germline loops: CDR1 LGHDT, CDR2 YNNKEL (reference sequence). The CDR3 reads CASSPELAATDTQYF. The DNA for the CDR3 is TGTGCCAGCAGCCCAGAACTAGCGGCCACAGATACGCAGTATTTT.

In this sample, this clonotype turned up a few times. The V gene is TRBV27, the J gene TRBJ2-3; a weak D match, TRBD2 (6 bases). CDR1 is MNHEY, CDR2 SMNVEV, per germline (reference sequence). The CDR3 extends over 17 amino acids. Trimming took 2 bases from V and 0 from J, leaving 15 bases between them. Written as DNA, the CDR3 is TGTGCCAGCAGTTTAGCGGGGAACGGATTTAGCACAGATACGCAGTATTTT. Translated: CASSLAGNGFSTDTQYF.

The rearrangement joins TRBV7-3 to TRBJ2-3; a possible D gene is TRBD2 (5 bases). Germline CDR1 and CDR2: SGHTA and FQGTGA. The CDR3 loop spans 16 amino acids. Trimming removed 0 bases from V and 1 base from J, with 11 bases in between. The CDR3 spells CASSLTFGSGTDTQYF. The DNA for the CDR3 is TGTGCCAGCAGCTTAACGTTTGGTAGCGGCACAGATACGCAGTATTTT.

The rearrangement links TRBV20-1 to TRBJ2-1; D call uncertain. CDR3 length: 11 residues. Germline lookup yields CDR1 DFQATT and CDR2 SNEGSKA (reference sequence). V was shortened by 3 bases and J by 13 bases, with 13 bases between the two germline ends. CDR3 nucleotide sequence: TGCAGTGCTAGGGCTTACCAGAACCAGTTCTTC. Amino acids: CSARAYQNQFF.

The DNA for the CDR3 is TGTGCCAGCAGCCAGAATTGGGGGGAAGAGACCCAGTACTTC. Its protein is CASSQNWGEETQYF. The chain links TRBV4-2 to TRBJ2-5, with a possible D match to TRBD2 (6 bases). CDR1 is LGHNA and CDR2 is YNFKEQ in the germline V gene. The CDR3 is made up of 14 amino acids. The germline V and J ends were trimmed by 3 bases and 3 bases, with 11 bases remaining between them.

The chain links TRBV20-1 to TRBJ1-5; possibly TRBD1 for D (6 bases). The CDR3 is made up of 14 amino acids. Germline V gene data show CDR1 as DFQATT and CDR2 as SNEGSKA (reference sequence). The V end lost 0 bases, the J end lost 5 bases, and 11 bases lay between the germline ends. The CDR3 reads CSAREPGEYQPQHF. In nucleotides, the CDR3 is TGCAGTGCTAGAGAGCCAGGGGAGTATCAGCCCCAGCATTTT.

This clonotype turned up a few times. This sequence joins TRBV7-2 and TRBJ2-5; no clear D. CDR1 SGHTA and CDR2 FQGNSA come from the germline V gene. This CDR3 has 14 residues. The V and J ends lost 5 bases and 1 base respectively, with 11 bases between them. The CDR3: CASSIRIVQETQYF. DNA for the CDR3: TGTGCCAGCAGCATCCGTATAGTCCAAGAGACCCAGTACTTC.

The chain is built from TRBV10-3 and TRBJ2-3; perhaps D is TRBD1 or TRBD2 (8 bases each). The germline V and J ends were trimmed by 10 bases and 6 bases, with 23 bases remaining between them. The germline V gene has CDR1 ENHRY and CDR2 SYGVKD. The length of the CDR3 is 15 residues. The CDR3 here is CATSQGAGGADTQYF. The CDR3 DNA reads TGTGCCACCTCCCAGGGGGCGGGGGGCGCGGATACGCAGTATTTT.

The chain joins TRBV7-8 to TRBJ1-5; D may be TRBD1 (5 bases). From germline, CDR1 is SGHVS and CDR2 FQNEAQ. V was shortened by 0 bases and J by 3 bases, with 12 bases between the two germline ends. The CDR3 sequence is 16 residues long. The CDR3 is CASSLAAGRTNQPQHF. The CDR3 bases are TGTGCCAGCAGCTTAGCGGCGGGACGGACCAATCAGCCCCAGCATTTT.